This T cell receptor beta chain came from a study of control samples from healthy donors and cancer patients (dated by TCRdb to the early 2020s). Receptor amplification or capture employed the immunoSEQ multiplex PCR assay. TCRdb stores this immuneACCESS table with in-frame sequences only. Part of the clones is absent; in the studies checked, under half of the shortfall reflects unresolved V genes, and no reason is known for the rest. This sample holds approximately 150,000 clones; about 90% were observed only once. More than 6.5% of the sample comes from the top ten. Details on this clone: Its antigen is not yet known. No much larger clonotype is one base removed from it; base qualities were not supplied.

The clonotype originates from a man between 18 and 29 years old in good health. The sequencing sample was made of blood.

The bases read TGTGCCACCAGTGATTCCTCCCTGCAGACCCAGTACTTC. Its protein product is CATSDSSLQTQYF. Here the chain combines TRBV24-1 and TRBJ2-5, with no confidently assigned D gene. Inclusive of the bounding cysteine and phenylalanine, the CDR3 is 13 residues long. Only the CDR3 region is kept as DNA, spanning 39 bases read in frame from base 1. Via the germline V gene, CDR1 is KGHDR and CDR2 SFDVKD. Trimming at the junction amounts to 2 bases on V and 6 bases on J, and the germline ends lie 9 bases apart.